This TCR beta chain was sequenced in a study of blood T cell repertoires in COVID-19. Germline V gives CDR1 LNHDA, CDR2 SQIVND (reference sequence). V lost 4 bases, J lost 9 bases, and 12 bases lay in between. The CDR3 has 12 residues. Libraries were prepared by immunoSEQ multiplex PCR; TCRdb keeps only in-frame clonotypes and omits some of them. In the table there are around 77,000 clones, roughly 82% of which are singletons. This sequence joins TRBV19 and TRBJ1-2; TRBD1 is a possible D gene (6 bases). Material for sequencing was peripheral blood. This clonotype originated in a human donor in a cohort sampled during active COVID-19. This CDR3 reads CASSNREGSYTF. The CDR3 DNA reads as TGTGCCAGTAGTAACAGGGAAGGCAGCTACACCTTC.